The 2 T cell receptor beta chains below come from one sample, sequenced in a study of T-cell reconstitution after alpha-beta-depleted transplantation in children. Unique molecular identifiers were incorporated when the TCRbeta library was constructed. TCRdb processed the PCR reads anew with MiXCR; each CDR3 protein has one entry. The repertoire holds roughly 350,000 distinct CDR3 sequences, over 9% seen once, with more than 2% in the top ten. The specimen was PBMCs from the stem cell graft donor, collected from the stem cell graft. The receptors originated from a human donor who donated a stem cell graft to a child with acute lymphoblastic leukemia.

Remarks on this clonotype: At one end, the junction sequence differs from germline, possibly due to a read error. The CDR3 is CCARAKTVLAKNIQYF. CDR3 DNA: TGCTGTGCTAGAGCCAAGACAGTGTTAGCCAAAAACATTCAGTACTTC. The chain is built from TRBV20-1 and TRBJ2-4, with D perhaps TRBD1 (5 bases). From germline, CDR1 is DFQATT and CDR2 SNEGSKA (reference sequence). The CDR3 consists of 16 residues.

V usage is TRBV3-1 and J usage is TRBJ2-3, with D unresolved. V was trimmed by 0 bases and J by 3 bases, leaving 10 bases between them. The germline gives CDR1 LGHDT, CDR2 YNNKEL (reference sequence). The CDR3 is 15 amino acids. The CDR3: CASSQDRPVTDTQYF. As DNA, the CDR3 is TGTGCCAGCAGCCAAGATAGGCCAGTAACAGATACGCAGTATTTT.